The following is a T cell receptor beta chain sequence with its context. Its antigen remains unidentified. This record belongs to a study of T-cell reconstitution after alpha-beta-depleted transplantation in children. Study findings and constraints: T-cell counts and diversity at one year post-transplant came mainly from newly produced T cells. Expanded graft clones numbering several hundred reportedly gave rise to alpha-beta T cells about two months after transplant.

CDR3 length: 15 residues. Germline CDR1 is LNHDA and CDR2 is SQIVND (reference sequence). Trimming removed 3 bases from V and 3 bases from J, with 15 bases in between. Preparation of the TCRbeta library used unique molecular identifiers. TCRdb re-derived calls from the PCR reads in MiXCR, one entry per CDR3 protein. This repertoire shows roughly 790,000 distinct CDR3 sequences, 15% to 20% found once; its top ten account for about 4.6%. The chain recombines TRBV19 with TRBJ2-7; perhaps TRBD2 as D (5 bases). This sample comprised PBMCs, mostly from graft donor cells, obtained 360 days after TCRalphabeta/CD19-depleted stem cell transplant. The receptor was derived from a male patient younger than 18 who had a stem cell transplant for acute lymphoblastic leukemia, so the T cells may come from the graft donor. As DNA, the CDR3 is TGTGCCAGTAGTATCCCGCGGGCGTCGAGCTACGAGCAGTACTTC. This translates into CASSIPRASSYEQYF.